This T cell receptor (beta chain) was sequenced for a study of glioma-infiltrating T cells. Trimming pared 3 bases from V and 0 bases from J, leaving 12 bases between. The germline gives CDR1 MRHNA, CDR2 SNTAGT. The CDR3 totals 16 residues. The table lists this clonotype with many counts. TCR alpha and beta CDR3 regions were amplified from RNA using iRepertoire nested multiplex PCR. TCRdb processed the multiplex PCR reads anew with MiXCR; each CDR3 protein has one entry. The data contain approximately 100,000 distinct CDR3 sequences, about 25% of them seen just once; the ten biggest clones take up just under 35%.

The clonotype originates from a human donor with low-grade glioma or glioblastoma, undergoing nonglioma brain surgery, or in good health (not recorded which). The specimen sequenced was glioma tissue, nonneoplastic brain tissue, or PBMCs (not recorded which). The V and J genes are TRBV6-4 and TRBJ2-1; D may be TRBD2 (5 bases). The CDR3 region has the DNA TGTGCCAGCAGTGAGCAGGAGGTAAGCTCCTACAATGAGCAGTTCTTC. Protein product: CASSEQEVSSYNEQFF.